These T cell receptor beta chains were read from a single sample in a study of a mutant IDH1 vaccine in newly diagnosed glioma. Profiling relied on immunoSEQ multiplex PCR, and the TCRdb table lists in-frame clones only, not all of them. Here the sample spans 95,000 to 100,000 clones, about 87% being singletons. Sequenced here: PBMCs, sampled from a glioma patient treated with radiotherapy, temozolomide or both. The source is a woman between 50 and 59 years old with glioma. CDR3s include the opening cysteine and the closing phenylalanine or tryptophan. D genes are given only for firm matches. Size tells how often a clone was seen (once, few, many) or the class of an expanded clone, and some rows leave it out.

>.|TRBJ1-1|TRBV27|.
TGTGCCAGCAGTTTTGGAGACAAAGGCGGGACTGAAGCTTTCTTT
CASSFGDKGGTEAFF
>.|TRBJ2-1|TRBV9|.
TGTGCCAGCAGCGCGAGCCATAGCTCCTACAATGAGCAGTTCTTC
CASSASHSSYNEQFF
>.|TRBJ2-7|TRBV13|.
TGTGCCAGCAGCCAGATGACAGGAGGCTACGAGCAGTACTTC
CASSQMTGGYEQYF
>.|TRBJ2-2|TRBV12-5|.
TGTGCTAGTGGGTGGACAGGGGGGCACCCGGGACTAGCGTACACCGGGGAGCTGTTTTTT
CASGWTGGHPGLAYTGELFF
>.|TRBJ2-3|TRBV4-2|.
TGTGCCAGCAGCCAAGATAGAACGACCTACACAGATACGCAGTATTTT
CASSQDRTTYTDTQYF
>.|TRBJ2-3|TRBV9|.
TGTGCCAGCAGCGTAGCCGGGAGCACAGATACGCAGTATTTT
CASSVAGSTDTQYF
>.|TRBJ2-1|TRBV13|.
TGTGCCAGCAGCTTAGACTCGGGGAGGTCCCCTCGACGGTTCTTC
CASSLDSGRSPRRFF
>.|TRBJ1-1|TRBV18|.
TGTGCCAGCTCATATAACGAGATGAACACTGAAGCTTTCTTT
CASSYNEMNTEAFF
>.|TRBJ1-1|TRBV19|TRBD1
TGTGCCAGTAGCATTACAGGGGCCATGAACACTGAAGCTTTCTTT
CASSITGAMNTEAFF
>.|TRBJ2-7|TRBV5-6|TRBD1
TGTGCCAGCAGATCCTATGGGACAGGGACCTACGAGCAGTACTTC
CASRSYGTGTYEQYF
>.|TRBJ2-1|TRBV5-1|TRBD2
TGCGCCAGCAGCGACCGACTAGCGGGAGGGCCCCACAATGAGCAGTTCTTC
CASSDRLAGGPHNEQFF
>.|TRBJ2-1|TRBV5-4|.
TGTGCCAGCAGCCCCTTTCAGGGACCCAGTCCGTACAATGAGCAGTTCTTC
CASSPFQGPSPYNEQFF
>.|TRBJ2-1|TRBV29-1|.
TGCAGCGTTGACCCGGACGGACGCTCCTACAATGAGCAGTTCTTC
CSVDPDGRSYNEQFF
>.|TRBJ2-7|TRBV28|.
TGTGCCAGCAGGGTCGGAGGGGACTCCTACGAGCAGTACTTC
CASRVGGDSYEQYF
>.|TRBJ2-1|TRBV6-6|.
TGTGCCAGCAGTACAGGTTTCCTGGATGAGCAGTTCTTC
CASSTGFLDEQFF
>.|TRBJ2-2|TRBV18|TRBD2
TGTGCCAGCCCCGGCCTAGCGGGAGCTCTGAACACCGGGGAGCTGTTTTTT
CASPGLAGALNTGELFF
>once|TRBJ1-2|TRBV6-5|.
TGTGCCAGCAGTTACGCGGGGGGTGGTGGCTACACCTTC
CASSYAGGGGYTF
>.|TRBJ1-1|TRBV7-2|.
TGTGCCAGCAGCTTAGAGACAGGACGATTGAACACTGAAGCTTTCTTT
CASSLETGRLNTEAFF
>once|TRBJ2-7|TRBV7-9|TRBD1
TGTGCCAGCAGCTTAGGGACAGGGTTCAACGAGCAGTACTTC
CASSLGTGFNEQYF
>.|TRBJ2-5|TRBV27|.
TGTGCCAGCAGTTCCCTTCAAGAGACCCAGTACTTC
CASSSLQETQYF
>.|TRBJ2-5|TRBV30|.
TGTGCCGTCTCTCGGTCGGTGGGCGGGCCCCAAGAGACCCAGTACTTC
CAVSRSVGGPQETQYF
>.|TRBJ2-3|TRBV18|.
TGTGCCAGCTCAGTTAAAGGAGATACGCAGTATTTT
CASSVKGDTQYF
>.|TRBJ2-5|TRBV11-2|.
TGTGCCAGCAGCTTAATCTCTGAACAAGAGACCCAGTACTTC
CASSLISEQETQYF
>.|TRBJ2-2|TRBV27|TRBD2
TGTGCCAGCAGTTTCCTAGCGGGAACCTTCACCGGGGAGCTGTTTTTT
CASSFLAGTFTGELFF
>.|TRBJ2-1|TRBV5-1|.
TGCGCCAGCAGCTTGTCGCTAGTCGATGAGCAGTTCTTC
CASSLSLVDEQFF
>.|TRBJ1-6|TRBV28|.
TGTGCCAGCAGTCTACGTGGGGGTTTGACACCCCTCCACTTT
CASSLRGGLTPLHF
>.|TRBJ1-4|TRBV5-1|TRBD1
TGCGCCAGCAGCCTACTCGGGACAGGGAGCAATGAAAAACTGTTTTTT
CASSLLGTGSNEKLFF
>.|TRBJ2-7|TRBV7-8|TRBD2
TGTGCCAGCAGCCCATATCGACTAGCGGGAGTAGTAACCTACGAGCAGTACTTC
CASSPYRLAGVVTYEQYF
>.|TRBJ2-3|TRBV7-2|.
TGTGCCAGCAGCTTGGGCCCCACAAGCACAGATACGCAGTATTTT
CASSLGPTSTDTQYF
>.|TRBJ2-3|TRBV19|.
TGTGCCAGTAGTATAGATTACGGGGGCGGCACAGATACGCAGTATTTT
CASSIDYGGGTDTQYF
>.|TRBJ2-7|TRBV7-9|TRBD1
TGTGCCAGCAGCTTTAGCGGACAGGGGAGCGAGCAGTACTTC
CASSFSGQGSEQYF
>.|TRBJ2-7|TRBV4-1|TRBD1
TGCGCCAGCAGCCAAGGGGACAGAGCTGAGGACGAGCAGTACTTC
CASSQGDRAEDEQYF
>once|TRBJ2-2|TRBV18|.
TGTGCCAGCTCACCAATGGAGGGCTCTTACACCGGGGAGCTGTTTTTT
CASSPMEGSYTGELFF
>once|TRBJ2-7|TRBV7-8|TRBD2
TGTGCCAGCAGCTTAGGCCCTAGCGGGATACCCTACGAGCAGTACTTC
CASSLGPSGIPYEQYF
>.|TRBJ2-1|TRBV2|.
TGTGCCAGCAGTGAAGCTTGGGAACGTGAGCAGTTCTTC
CASSEAWEREQFF
>.|TRBJ2-7|TRBV2|.
TGTGCCAGCTCTCCCGAGGGACGGCAGTACTTC
CASSPEGRQYF
>.|TRBJ2-7|TRBV6-6|TRBD1
TGTGCCATCAGTGCGCCGGGACAGGACGAGCAGTACTTC
CAISAPGQDEQYF
>.|TRBJ1-6|TRBV9|TRBD1
TGTGCCAGCACCAGAGGGGACAGGTCCTATAATTCACCCCTCCACTTT
CASTRGDRSYNSPLHF
>.|TRBJ1-1|TRBV6-5|.
TGTGCCATCAGCGAGGAGGGGGGGAGGACTGAAGCTTTCTTT
CAISEEGGRTEAFF